These 21 T cell receptor beta chains were sequenced from one sample in a study of identical twins. TCRdb analysed the 5' RACE reads with MiXCR anew, one entry per CDR3 protein. This table holds some 440,000 distinct CDR3 sequences, approximately 24% found once. The same sample was also used in a study of T cells expressing NK-cell markers.

The sequencing sample was made of CD4+ T cells sorted from blood. Receptors originate from a woman between 18 and 29 years old in good health.

J is TRBJ1-2 and V is TRBV28; the D gene is possibly TRBD1 (6 bases). V shed 3 bases and J shed 7 bases, with 15 bases lying between them. The CDR3 contains 14 residues. Germline-derived CDR1 and CDR2 are MDHEN and SYDVKM. CDR3 region: CASSFPGQRGGYTF. The CDR3 DNA follows: TGTGCCAGCAGTTTCCCGGGACAACGCGGTGGCTACACCTTC.

This clonotype was found a few times. This chain connects TRBV5-1 to TRBJ2-1; 10 nucleotides align to TRBD2. Germline assignment: CDR1 SGHRS and CDR2 YFSETQ. This CDR3 is 15 amino acids long. With V trimmed by 3 bases and J by 5 bases, 5 bases remained unmatched. The CDR3 coding sequence is TGCGCCAGCAGCTCCAGCGGGGGGGTAAACAATGAGCAGTTCTTC. It encodes CASSSSGGVNNEQFF. The complete variable domain, with remaining parts taken from reference TRBV5-1 and TRBJ2-1, reads KAGVTQTPRYLIKTRGQQVTLSCSPISGHRSVSWYQQTPGQGLQFLFEYFSETQRNKGNFPGRFSGRQFSNSRSEMNVSTLELGDSALYLCASSSSGGVNNEQFFGPGTRLTVL.

This clonotype was counted only a few times. The chain has TRBV20-1 and TRBJ2-3, with no clear D. This CDR3 spans 14 amino acids. Germline loops: CDR1 DFQATT, CDR2 SNEGSKA (reference sequence). Trimming left V 6 bases short and J 1 base short, with 14 bases between. The CDR3 DNA follows: TGCAGTGCCGCGCCACGGATACGCACAGATACGCAGTATTTT. Translated: CSAAPRIRTDTQYF.

This clonotype was counted only a few times. The J gene is TRBJ1-2, the V gene TRBV5-6, with D maybe TRBD1 (6 bases). CDR3 length: 17 residues. Germline CDR1 and CDR2: SGHDT and YYEEEE. V lost 2 bases to trimming and J lost 1 base, with 18 bases between them. The CDR3 DNA reads as TGTGCCAGCAGCTTTGAGGACAGCCTTTGGGATAACTATGGCTACACCTTC. Translating it yields CASSFEDSLWDNYGYTF. Filled out from reference TRBV5-6 and TRBJ1-2, the complete variable domain reads DAGVTQSPTHLIKTRGQQVTLRCSPKSGHDTVSWYQQALGQGPQFIFQYYEEEERQRGNFPDRFSGHQFPNYSSELNVNALLLGDSALYLCASSFEDSLWDNYGYTFGSGTRLTVV.

The J gene is TRBJ2-7, the V gene TRBV23-1; possible D gene TRBD1, 6 bases. TRBV23-1 falls under the ORF class, with uncertain function. The CDR3 is 16 residues long. V was clipped by 6 bases and J by 5 bases, with 23 bases between them. The CDR3 region has the DNA TGCGCCAGCAGGCAGGGGTGTTGTGCGGTGGGGAACGAGCAGTACTTC. Its translation is CASRQGCCAVGNEQYF.

This clonotype showed up many times. This chain links TRBV12-3 or TRBV12-4 with TRBJ2-2; D remains ambiguous. This CDR3 is built from 12 residues. Between the trimmed V and J ends, which lost 6 bases and 1 base, there was a span of 3 bases. CDR3 coding DNA: TGTGCCAGCAGCCAGAACACCGGGGAGCTGTTTTTT. Translation: CASSQNTGELFF.

This clonotype has just a few counts. The chain combines TRBV5-1 with TRBJ1-1; 7 bases are shared with TRBD1. Germline values: CDR1 SGHRS, CDR2 YFSETQ. J was trimmed by 5 bases and V by 0 bases; bases with no gene match: 7. This CDR3 is 15 amino acids long. The CDR3 DNA reads TGCGCCAGCAGCTTGGGACAGGGAAGAGGGACTGAAGCTTTCTTT. Translation: CASSLGQGRGTEAFF.

Only a few counts were recorded for this clonotype. This sequence joins TRBV5-1 and TRBJ2-6; D remains unclear. V gave up 2 bases and J gave up 8 bases, with 14 bases separating them. There are 15 residues in the CDR3. Germline V gives CDR1 SGHRS, CDR2 YFSETQ. CDR3 sequence (DNA): TGCGCCAGCAGCTTTATAGGGAATGCCCCCAACGTCCTGACTTTC. Translating gives CASSFIGNAPNVLTF.

The V gene is TRBV5-1, the J gene TRBJ2-3, with TRBD2 identical over 7 bases. Germline V gene data show CDR1 as SGHRS and CDR2 as YFSETQ. Trimming took 0 bases from V and 2 from J; bases not matched to a gene: 6. The CDR3 consists of 16 residues. CDR3 loop: CASSLDVAGATDTQYF. The CDR3 nucleotides are TGCGCCAGCAGCTTGGATGTGGCGGGAGCCACAGATACGCAGTATTTT. Based on the CDR3 plus reference TRBV5-1 and TRBJ2-3, the full variable domain is KAGVTQTPRYLIKTRGQQVTLSCSPISGHRSVSWYQQTPGQGLQFLFEYFSETQRNKGNFPGRFSGRQFSNSRSEMNVSTLELGDSALYLCASSLDVAGATDTQYFGPGTRLTVL.

Only a few counts were recorded for this clonotype. The rearrangement links TRBV25-1 to TRBJ1-6, with 7 nucleotides matching TRBD1. CDR1 MGHDK and CDR2 SYGVNS come from the germline V gene. The CDR3 is 14 amino acids. V lost 8 bases, J lost 7 bases, and 8 bases stayed unmatched. CDR3 sequence: CASATTGKNSPLHF. The CDR3 bases are TGTGCCAGCGCGACGACAGGGAAAAATTCACCCCTCCACTTT.

V gene TRBV28 combines with J gene TRBJ1-5; a possible D gene is TRBD1 (6 bases). Trimming left V 10 bases short and J 0 bases short, with 13 bases between. The CDR3 is 14 residues long. CDR1 is MDHEN, CDR2 SYDVKM, per germline. The DNA for the CDR3 is TGTGCCACCCACAGGGATTATAGCAATCAGCCCCAGCATTTT. Translating it yields CATHRDYSNQPQHF.

The chain is built from TRBV7-9 and TRBJ2-1; 7 bases agree with TRBD2. The J segment lost 9 bases and the V segment lost 1 base, leaving 3 bases of the junction unmatched. The CDR3 loop spans 13 amino acids. Per the germline V gene, CDR1 is SEHNR and CDR2 is FQNEAQ (reference sequence). CDR3 region: CASSLGGRVEQFF. The CDR3 DNA follows: TGTGCCAGCAGCTTAGGCGGGAGAGTTGAGCAGTTCTTC.

The V gene is TRBV20-1, the J gene TRBJ2-2, with D uncertain. CDR1 DFQATT and CDR2 SNEGSKA come from the germline V gene (reference sequence). V was trimmed by 3 bases and J by 4 bases, leaving 15 bases between them. This CDR3 comprises 15 residues. The CDR3 reads CSASRRGWGTGELFF. The DNA of the CDR3 is TGCAGTGCTAGCCGCCGAGGCTGGGGCACCGGGGAGCTGTTTTTT.

This clonotype was found a few times. This sequence joins TRBV20-1 and TRBJ2-1; 11 nucleotides align to TRBD2. This CDR3 has 15 amino acids. J lost 6 bases, V lost 1 base, and 5 bases had no gene match. From germline, CDR1 is DFQATT and CDR2 SNEGSKA (reference sequence). CDR3 protein: CSARVNSGGGNEQFF. CDR3 sequence (DNA): TGCAGTGCTAGAGTCAATAGCGGGGGGGGCAATGAGCAGTTCTTC.

This chain connects TRBV18 to TRBJ2-3; tentative D call: TRBD2 (6 bases). The germline V gene encodes CDR1 KGHSH and CDR2 LQKENI. V was cut by 2 bases and J by 2 bases, with 14 bases left in between. This CDR3 spans 16 amino acids. CDR3 in DNA: TGTGCCAGCTCACCAACGGGGGTAATATACACAGATACGCAGTATTTT. Residues: CASSPTGVIYTDTQYF. The variable domain in full, with the rest retrieved from reference TRBV18 and TRBJ2-3, is NAGVMQNPRHLVRRRGQEARLRCSPMKGHSHVYWYRQLPEEGLKFMVYLQKENIIDESGMPKERFSAEFPKEGPSILRIQQVVRGDSAAYFCASSPTGVIYTDTQYFGPGTRLTVL.

As to this clonotype: Germline and junction disagree at one end, which may indicate a read error. The chain links TRBV5-1 to TRBJ2-1; TRBD2 aligns across 14 bases. This CDR3 contains 17 residues. CDR1 and CDR2 from the germline V gene are SGHRS and YFSETQ. In nucleotides, the CDR3 is TGCGCCTGCAGCTCGCCGGGACTAGCGGGAGTCTTGAATGAGCAGTTCTTC. Encoded protein: CACSSPGLAGVLNEQFF.

This chain joins TRBV20-1 and TRBJ1-2; a possible D gene is TRBD1 (6 bases). Trimming took off 3 bases at V and 2 bases at J, with 13 bases between the two ends. CDR3 length: 14 residues. The germline V gene encodes CDR1 DFQATT and CDR2 SNEGSKA (reference sequence). The chain's CDR3 is CSARRGDKNYGYTF. Here the CDR3 DNA reads TGCAGTGCTAGGAGAGGGGACAAAAACTATGGCTACACCTTC.

The chain carries TRBV5-4 and TRBJ1-3; no firm D call. Trimming removed 6 bases from V and 3 bases from J, with 10 bases in between. The CDR3 extends over 13 amino acids. Germline V gene sequence: CDR1 SGHNT, CDR2 YYREEE (reference sequence). The CDR3 DNA reads as TGTGCCAGCACCCCGCCGGGTGGAAACACCATATATTTT. Residues: CASTPPGGNTIYF.

This clonotype was detected ten times or more. This chain links TRBV12-3 or TRBV12-4 with TRBJ2-3; 11 nucleotides line up with TRBD2. Germline trimming cut 5 bases from V and 3 bases from J; bases unmatched to any gene: 4. This CDR3 region has 15 residues. CDR3 nucleotide sequence: TGTGCCAGCAGTATACTAGCGGGGGTAACAGATACGCAGTATTTT. Amino acid sequence: CASSILAGVTDTQYF.

This chain connects TRBV3-1 to TRBJ2-1; D ambiguous. Germline V gene sequence: CDR1 LGHDT, CDR2 YNNKEL (reference sequence). This CDR3 is 13 amino acids long. Trimming took off 1 base at V and 6 bases at J, with 7 bases between the two ends. In DNA form, the CDR3 reads TGTGCCAGCAGCCAAGGGTCTCGCAATGAGCAGTTCTTC. Amino acid sequence: CASSQGSRNEQFF.

In its sample, this clonotype was seen a few times. This chain joins TRBV20-1 and TRBJ2-5; D call uncertain. Trimming took 0 bases from V and 5 from J, leaving 10 bases between them. The V gene's germline CDR1 is DFQATT and CDR2 SNEGSKA (reference sequence). The CDR3 has 13 amino acids. CDR3 sequence reads: CSARDHGWETQYF. CDR3 DNA sequence: TGCAGTGCTAGAGATCACGGTTGGGAGACCCAGTACTTC.